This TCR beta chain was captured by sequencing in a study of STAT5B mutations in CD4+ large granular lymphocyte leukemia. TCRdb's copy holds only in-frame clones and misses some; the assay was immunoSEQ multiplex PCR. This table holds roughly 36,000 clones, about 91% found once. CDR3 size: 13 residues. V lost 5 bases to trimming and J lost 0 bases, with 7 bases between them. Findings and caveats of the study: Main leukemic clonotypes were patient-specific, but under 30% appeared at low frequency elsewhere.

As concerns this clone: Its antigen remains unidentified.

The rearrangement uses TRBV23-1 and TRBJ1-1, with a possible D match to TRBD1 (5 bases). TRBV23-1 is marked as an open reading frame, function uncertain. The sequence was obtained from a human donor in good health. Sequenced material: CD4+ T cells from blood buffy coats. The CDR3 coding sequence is TGCGCCAGCAGTTACAGGATGAACACTGAAGCTTTCTTT. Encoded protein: CASSYRMNTEAFF.